Sequencing of this T cell receptor beta chain was carried out in a study of shared clonotypes between healthy human individuals (TCRdb year 2020). Context from the whole study: Three men and two women, aged 18 to 49 years, made up the cohort. Per donor, three plates each were used for CD4 naive and CD4 memory, two for CD8 naive, and one for CD8 memory. Blood TCR repertoires of a handful of healthy adults were deeply sequenced to estimate repertoire size and the extent of clonotype sharing between individuals. Libraries were prepared and TCR repertoires were sequenced by different laboratories using diverse techniques, in order to increase sequencing depth and limit assay-specific biases. Per donor, leukapheresis produced somewhere between about 0.9 and 9.5 billion PBMCs.

For this clone: Its antigen remains unidentified. No much larger clonotype is one base removed from it; base qualities were not supplied.

CD8 naive samples consisted of CD45RO-negative cells that were positively selected for CCR7, yielding a CD45RA+CCR7+ population without TemRA cells. Healthy HIV-negative adults with no recently reported acute infections or vaccinations were included as donors. All donors were Caucasian adults living in Nashville, Tennessee, USA. Blood was collected by leukapheresis, and PBMCs were isolated by Ficoll-Histopaque density gradient centrifugation and then cryopreserved in liquid nitrogen vapor phase. Analytical flow cytometry was used to check the purity and quantity of each magnetically sorted T cell population. Genomic DNA was isolated from every sorted fraction and measured by UV absorbance on a Nanodrop 2000c. Using the deep immunoSEQ assay, TCR CDR3 regions were amplified from genomic DNA by multiplex PCR. For each cell subset, the extracted genomic DNA was distributed evenly across all wells of several immunoSEQ 96-well plates, and each plate served as one replicate. Each replicate PCR for sorted subsets received around 210 ng genomic DNA, equal to about 30,000 T cell genomes. Purified libraries were measured with a Qubit 3.0 fluorometer, size-checked on a Bioanalyzer 2100, and measured again with the KAPA Library Quantification kit. A separate single-read 150-cycle Illumina NextSeq 550 flow cell was used to sequence each immunoSEQ 96-well plate. In the original analysis: Because the immunoSEQ output included only junctional sequences and no quality scores, the filtering could not be the same as the filtering used for full-length reads. Sequences were annotated with PyIR, a Python wrapper for IgBLAST v1.9, and V/J genes and CDR3 were assigned using IMGT germline references. Any read was removed if the V/J assignment was weak (E-value above 1e-6), the CDR3 was missing, or the read contained stop codons, out-of-frame junctions, or ambiguous translated residues. V3J clonotypes were defined as sequences sharing the same inferred V gene, J gene, and CDR3 amino acid sequence. The percentage overlap between two repertoires was calculated by dividing the number of shared unique clonotypes by the size of the smaller repertoire. RTK rarefaction, the Chao1 estimator, and Recon v2.1 estimates of unobserved clonotypes were used to assess repertoire richness. For all TCRbeta clonotypes obtained by the gDNA method from four donors, generation probabilities were computed with OLGA. The source is immuneACCESS, and TCRdb retained only in-frame sequences with V and J called. Part of the clones is not carried over; for the studies checked, unresolved V genes explain less than half of this, and the remainder is unexplained. That table is the source of V, J and clone size, and D and trimming were worked out from the DNA. Counted in this sample were approximately 720,000 clones; about 91% of them appeared once. 24% of the sample is taken by the ten largest.

What the study reported, not specific to this receptor: The small number of donors limited the genetic and exposure-history diversity represented. Naive subsets generally had larger estimated clonotype richness than memory subsets. Clonotypes shared by all four sorted-subset donors showed higher generation probabilities than non-shared clonotypes. Pairwise subsampling led to the expectation that sequencing depth would affect the degree of clonotype sharing among donors. Even with the large sequencing depth, rarefaction of the sorted-subset datasets indicated that sequencing was incomplete. When a handful of donors were compared, the shared fraction of clonotypes was about 5.4% for naive CD4, approximately 3.5% for naive CD8, 2.3% for memory CD4, and around 0.37% for memory CD8. Sampling was restricted to blood, and TCR repertoires in tissues likely differ from the TCR repertoires found in blood.

Trimmed from V: 3 bases; trimmed from J: 2 bases; junction bases lacking a gene match: 5. Taken from the germline V gene (reference sequence), the CDR1 and CDR2 loops are GTSNPN and SVGIG. From cysteine to phenylalanine, the CDR3 is 14 amino acids long. The retained sequence is limited to the CDR3, 42 bases, with the frame set at the first base. Sequencing was done on a sample of naive CD8+ T cells sorted from blood. Per the publication, the cell subset or site label means: CD45RA+CCR7+. This clonotype was obtained from a man younger than 40 in good health. This sequence uses TRBV30 and TRBJ2-3; 7 bases in the junction line up with TRBD1. Here the CDR3 is given as CAWSLTGNTDTQYF. DNA sequence: TGTGCCTGGAGCTTGACAGGGAACACAGATACGCAGTATTTT.